This T cell receptor (beta chain) was captured in a study of blood T cell repertoires in COVID-19. Study as a whole: The analysed material was cDNA or gDNA that came from T cells, B-cell-depleted T cells, or PBMCs.

As handled by the study authors: Amplification with reference gene primers provided the estimates of nucleated cell counts. Assay: immunoSEQ multiplex PCR; the TCRdb copy retains only in-frame clones and omits some. The V and J calls and clone size come from that table; D and trimming were worked out from the DNA. The table includes hundreds of thousands of clones, approximately 82% detected once. The length of the CDR3 is 12 residues. V lost 0 bases and J lost 11, with 11 bases in between. Germline CDR1 and CDR2: SGHRS and YFSETQ. Specimen: peripheral blood. The source is an older woman with active or convalescent COVID-19. The V call is TRBV5-1, the J call TRBJ1-1, with D possibly being TRBD1 (5 bases). The chain's CDR3 is CASSLEGWAAFF. The DNA of the CDR3 is TGCGCCAGCAGCTTGGAGGGGTGGGCGGCTTTCTTT.